The 30 T cell receptor beta chains below were found in one sample sequenced in a study of blood T cell repertoires in COVID-19. Profiled with immunoSEQ multiplex PCR; TCRdb holds only in-frame clones, not every one. The sample yields more than 55,000 clones, roughly 72% seen once. Sequencing was carried out using peripheral blood. These receptors were collected from a woman in her 50s with active or convalescent COVID-19.

This clone was seen only once. V and J are TRBV18 and TRBJ1-1; tentatively, D is TRBD1 (6 bases). The V and J ends lost 6 bases and 5 bases respectively, with 25 bases between them. This CDR3 is 17 amino acids long. Germline V gene sequence: CDR1 KGHSH, CDR2 LQKENI. In nucleotides, the CDR3 is TGTGCCAGCTCCCCCATCGGGGGGGGCGCGGGTCCAACTGAAGCTTTCTTT. Its translation: CASSPIGGGAGPTEAFF.

The chain couples TRBV12-2 to TRBJ2-6; no check of the table's D call, TRBD1, against the DNA was made. TRBV12-2 counts as a pseudogene. The CDR3 length is 18 residues. Here the CDR3 DNA reads TGTGCAAGTCGCTTAGACGGGACAGGGGGTCATGGGGCCAACGTCCTGACTTTC. Encoded protein: CASRLDGTGGHGANVLTF.

The rearrangement links TRBV5-4 to TRBJ2-5; 12 bases map to TRBD2. Germline loops: CDR1 SGHNT, CDR2 YYREEE (reference sequence). The CDR3 runs to 14 residues. V shed 4 bases and J 4 bases; nucleotides not matched to a gene: 2. DNA of the CDR3: TGTGCCAGCAGCCTAGCGGGAGGGCGAGAGACCCAGTACTTC. This sequence encodes CASSLAGGRETQYF. Using reference TRBV5-4 and TRBJ2-5 for the parts outside the CDR3, the full variable domain is ETGVTQSPTHLIKTRGQQVTLRCSSQSGHNTVSWYQQALGQGPQFIFQYYREEENGRGNFPPRFSGLQFPNYSSELNVNALELDDSALYLCASSLAGGRETQYFGPGTRLLVL.

The sample holds a few counts of this clone. This chain links TRBV9 with TRBJ1-2, with D uncertain. Trimming removed 0 bases from V and 10 bases from J, with 25 bases in between. There are 17 residues in the CDR3. Germline CDR1 is SGDLS and CDR2 is YYNGEE. The CDR3 reads CASSVANGPGAMPFYTF. The DNA for the CDR3 is TGTGCCAGCAGCGTAGCTAACGGGCCGGGAGCTATGCCATTCTACACCTTC.

By sample fraction, this clone is medium-sized (0.01 to 0.1%). The rearrangement uses TRBV5-6 and TRBJ1-5, with a weak D call TRBD1 (6 bases). Trimming left V 1 base short and J 1 base short, with 12 bases between. CDR3 length: 16 amino acids. CDR1 is SGHDT, CDR2 YYEEEE, per germline. The CDR3 protein is CASSLWGGGSNQPQHF. The CDR3 DNA follows: TGTGCCAGCAGCTTGTGGGGGGGCGGGAGCAATCAGCCCCAGCATTTT.

The chain is built from TRBV18 and TRBJ2-5; D is ambiguous. The length of the CDR3 is 12 residues. Trimming took 3 bases from V and 0 from J, leaving 2 bases between them. The germline V gene has CDR1 KGHSH and CDR2 LQKENI. As DNA, the CDR3 is TGTGCCAGCTCACCCTACCAAGAGACCCAGTACTTC. Translation: CASSPYQETQYF.

There are a few counts of this clone. This chain uses TRBV6-2 or TRBV6-3 with TRBJ2-1; D may be TRBD1 (6 bases). The V end lost 1 base, the J end lost 3 bases, and 10 bases lay between the germline ends. The germline gives CDR1 MNHEY, CDR2 SVGEGT. The CDR3 spans 15 residues. In nucleotides, the CDR3 is TGTGCCAGCAGTTACTTGACAGGAATCTACAATGAGCAGTTCTTC. It specifies CASSYLTGIYNEQFF.

J is TRBJ2-1 and V is TRBV24-1; TRBD2 agrees at 12 bases. V was clipped by 5 bases and J by 0 bases; unmatched bases: 13. From germline, CDR1 is KGHDR and CDR2 SFDVKD. This CDR3 has 20 residues. CDR3 coding DNA: TGTGCCACCAGTGGTCGGGGCGCTAGCGGGAGGGCGAGCTCCTACAATGAGCAGTTCTTC. Its translation: CATSGRGASGRASSYNEQFF.

The table lists this clone with a few counts. The chain has TRBV6-5 and TRBJ1-1, with D possibly matching TRBD1 (6 bases). The CDR3 length is 13 residues. The germline CDR1 and CDR2 sequences are MNHEY and SVGAGI. The CDR3 nucleotides are TGTGCTAGTATCAGAGGGGGGGTGACTGAAGCTTTCTTT. The encoded protein is CASIRGGVTEAFF.

This clone showed up just a few times. The rearrangement uses TRBV5-4 and TRBJ2-1, with 9 bases identical to TRBD1. The CDR3 is 15 residues long. Germline lookup yields CDR1 SGHNT and CDR2 YYREEE (reference sequence). J was trimmed by 5 bases and V by 4 bases; bases with no gene match: 7. The DNA of the CDR3 is TGTGCCAGCAGCCCCCCCGGGACAGGGAACAATGAGCAGTTCTTC. This sequence encodes CASSPPGTGNNEQFF. The full variable domain, its missing parts supplied by reference TRBV5-4 and TRBJ2-1, is ETGVTQSPTHLIKTRGQQVTLRCSSQSGHNTVSWYQQALGQGPQFIFQYYREEENGRGNFPPRFSGLQFPNYSSELNVNALELDDSALYLCASSPPGTGNNEQFFGPGTRLTVL.

This sequence joins TRBV30 and TRBJ1-1; 10 nucleotides agree with TRBD1. Germline V gives CDR1 GTSNPN, CDR2 SVGIG (reference sequence). Trimming cost V 7 bases and J 7 bases; bases outside gene matches: 6. The CDR3 spans 12 residues. CDR3 in amino acids: CAFDRGPIEAFF. The CDR3, as DNA: TGTGCCTTCGACAGGGGGCCCATTGAAGCTTTCTTT.

The chain couples TRBV7-2 to TRBJ2-3; TRBD1 agrees at 11 bases. The CDR3 has 16 residues. Trimming took 5 bases from V and 4 from J; bases not matched to a gene: 8. The germline gives CDR1 SGHTA, CDR2 FQGNSA. CDR3 coding DNA: TGTGCCAGCAGCCCGGGACAGGGGGGCGAAGCAGATACGCAGTATTTT. Translated: CASSPGQGGEADTQYF.

The J gene is TRBJ1-1, the V gene TRBV5-8; D call uncertain. Per germline, CDR1 SGHTS and CDR2 YDEGEE. Trimming shortened V by 1 base and J by 0 bases, and 13 bases separated the two germline ends. This CDR3 region has 16 residues. CDR3 DNA sequence: TGTGCCAGCAGCTTGATGGCCGGAGTTATGAACACTGAAGCTTTCTTT. Residues: CASSLMAGVMNTEAFF.

The chain links TRBV7-8 to TRBJ1-6; weak D call: TRBD1 (5 bases). The V end lost 5 bases, the J end lost 9 bases, and 23 bases lay between the germline ends. This CDR3 contains 17 residues. CDR1 is SGHVS and CDR2 is FQNEAQ in the germline V gene. The CDR3 is CASSASRGGVDGSPLHF. CDR3 sequence (DNA): TGTGCCAGCAGCGCCTCCCGGGGAGGGGTCGATGGTTCACCCCTCCACTTT. The full variable domain, its missing parts supplied by reference TRBV7-8 and TRBJ1-6, is GAGVSQSPRYKVAKRGQDVALRCDPISGHVSLFWYQQALGQGPEFLTYFQNEAQLDKSGLPSDRFFAERPEGSVSTLKIQRTQQEDSAVYLCASSASRGGVDGSPLHFGNGTRLTVT.

The chain links TRBV5-6 to TRBJ2-7, with 12 bases lining up with TRBD2. Germline V gives CDR1 SGHDT, CDR2 YYEEEE. V was pared by 4 bases and J by 4 bases, with 9 bases of the junction left unmatched. CDR3 size: 16 residues. The DNA of the CDR3 is TGTGCCAGCAGCCCGACTTTACTAGCGGGAGGATACGAGCAGTACTTC. Translating gives CASSPTLLAGGYEQYF.

This clone was picked up one time. The genes are TRBV12-3 or TRBV12-4 and TRBJ2-5; weak D call: TRBD1 (5 bases). This CDR3 contains 13 residues. V lost 10 bases, J lost 4 bases, and 16 bases lay in between. The CDR3 loop reads CATNRGTGETQYF. CDR3 coding DNA: TGTGCCACCAATAGGGGAACGGGAGAGACCCAGTACTTC.

This chain links TRBV3-1 (or the pseudogene TRBV3-2) with TRBJ2-5; D gene unclear. The V end lost 7 bases, the J end lost 2 bases, and 5 bases lay between the germline ends. This CDR3 is built from 11 residues. Germline CDR1 is LGHDT and CDR2 is YNNKEL (reference sequence). The CDR3 here is CASTGQETQYF. The CDR3 coding sequence is TGTGCCAGCACCGGGCAAGAGACCCAGTACTTC.

This chain uses TRBV5-5 with TRBJ1-2; TRBD1 aligns across 9 bases. After removal of 3 bases from V and 0 bases from J, the junction contained 3 bases not matched to a gene. This CDR3 is built from 15 residues. CDR1 is SGHKS, CDR2 YYEKEE, per germline (reference sequence). The CDR3 nucleotides read TGTGCCAGCAGCTCCCGGGACAGGGCTAACTATGGCTACACCTTC. It translates to CASSSRDRANYGYTF.

This clone occurred once. This chain connects TRBV5-1 to TRBJ2-3; D perhaps matches TRBD2 (6 bases). Germline CDR1 and CDR2: SGHRS and YFSETQ. The CDR3 has 14 residues. Trimming shortened V by 7 bases and J by 1 base, and 13 bases separated the two germline ends. CDR3 sequence (DNA): TGCGCCAGCGTAGACGGGAGTGGCACAGATACGCAGTATTTT. It encodes CASVDGSGTDTQYF.

The chain links TRBV7-3 to TRBJ2-1; no firm D call. Germline loops: CDR1 SGHTA, CDR2 FQGTGA. CDR3 size: 15 residues. Trimming pared 6 bases from V and 3 bases from J, leaving 15 bases between. CDR3 nucleotides: TGTGCCAGCAGTCCCCGCGATACGAACTACAATGAGCAGTTCTTC. It yields the protein CASSPRDTNYNEQFF.

Here the CDR3 DNA reads TGTGCCAGCAGCCCCGCGGCGGGGACTGAAGCTTTCTTT. It encodes CASSPAAGTEAFF. The rearrangement uses TRBV5-5 and TRBJ1-1; D not certain. Germline V gene sequence: CDR1 SGHKS, CDR2 YYEKEE (reference sequence). The CDR3 has 13 amino acids. Trimming cost V 4 bases and J 5 bases, with 12 bases left between them.

The chain employs TRBV5-6 and TRBJ1-6; D might be TRBD1 (6 bases). Trimming cost V 4 bases and J 0 bases, with 14 bases left between them. The CDR3 spans 17 residues. Germline CDR1 reads SGHDT; CDR2 reads YYEEEE. The CDR3: CASSETGRSSYNSPLHF. Here the CDR3 DNA reads TGTGCCAGCAGCGAAACAGGGAGAAGCTCCTATAATTCACCCCTCCACTTT. Full variable domain (outside the CDR3, taken from reference TRBV5-6 and TRBJ1-6): DAGVTQSPTHLIKTRGQQVTLRCSPKSGHDTVSWYQQALGQGPQFIFQYYEEEERQRGNFPDRFSGHQFPNYSSELNVNALLLGDSALYLCASSETGRSSYNSPLHFGNGTRLTVT.

This clone showed up many times. The chain joins TRBV10-3 to TRBJ1-2, with D possibly matching TRBD1 (5 bases). The CDR3 covers 14 residues. Germline CDR1 is ENHRY and CDR2 is SYGVKD. V gave up 5 bases and J gave up 0 bases, with 10 bases separating them. The CDR3 region is CAISIDSSNYGYTF. The CDR3 bases are TGTGCCATCAGTATAGACAGTTCTAACTATGGCTACACCTTC.

This clone occurred once. The rearrangement links TRBV24-1 to TRBJ2-3; 7 positions match TRBD1. Germline loops: CDR1 KGHDR, CDR2 SFDVKD. Trimming cost V 5 bases and J 0 bases; bases outside gene matches: 1. The CDR3 has 14 residues. CDR3 sequence reads: CATSVGGSTDTQYF. CDR3 nucleotide sequence: TGTGCCACCAGTGTAGGGGGCAGCACAGATACGCAGTATTTT.

This sequence joins TRBV7-8 and TRBJ1-6, with 10 nucleotides matching TRBD1. V was pared by 5 bases and J by 7 bases, with 5 bases of the junction left unmatched. The CDR3 has 15 amino acids. Germline CDR1 is SGHVS and CDR2 is FQNEAQ. Here the CDR3 DNA reads TGTGCCAGCAGCCTCACGGGACAGGGGAATTCACCCCTCCACTTT. This gives the protein CASSLTGQGNSPLHF.

The chain couples TRBV30 to TRBJ2-2; a weak D match, TRBD2 (5 bases). The CDR3 is 16 amino acids. The germline V gene has CDR1 GTSNPN and CDR2 SVGIG (reference sequence). Trimming took 2 bases from V and 6 from J, leaving 19 bases between them. The CDR3 DNA sequence: TGTGCCTGGAGTCACGGCAGGAGAGGGTCCGCCGGGGAGCTGTTTTTT. Translation gives CAWSHGRRGSAGELFF.

The V and J genes are TRBV19 and TRBJ1-2, with 10 positions matching TRBD1. The CDR3 extends over 15 amino acids. The germline CDR1 and CDR2 sequences are LNHDA and SQIVND (reference sequence). The ends lost 7 bases at V and 3 bases at J; junction bases unmatched: 8. The CDR3 reads CASNPTGTGDYGYTF. The DNA for the CDR3 is TGTGCCAGTAACCCTACCGGGACAGGGGACTATGGCTACACCTTC.

The chain joins TRBV10-1 to TRBJ1-4, with 12 bases that match TRBD1. Trimming took 11 bases from V and 7 from J; bases not matched to a gene: 8. Germline V lookup: CDR1 WNHNN, CDR2 SYGVQD (reference sequence). The CDR3 runs to 14 residues. This chain's CDR3 is CAPRDRGPSEKLFF. In DNA, the CDR3 is TGCGCCCCTCGGGACAGGGGGCCGAGTGAAAAACTGTTTTTT.

The CDR3 DNA is TGTGCCAGTAGTATCGAACCCCCGACAGTGGCTGCCCCTACTAACTATGGCTACACCTTC. Amino acids: CASSIEPPTVAAPTNYGYTF. The chain recombines TRBV19 with TRBJ1-2; TRBD1 is a possible D gene (5 bases). Germline values: CDR1 LNHDA, CDR2 SQIVND (reference sequence). The V and J ends lost 3 bases and 0 bases respectively, with 26 bases between them. This CDR3 is built from 20 residues.

This chain links TRBV5-4 with TRBJ2-7; 8 nucleotides line up with TRBD1. V shed 4 bases, J shed 5 bases, and the junction held 5 bases outside the gene matches. Germline CDR1 reads SGHNT; CDR2 reads YYREEE (reference sequence). The CDR3 extends over 13 amino acids. Here the CDR3 reads CASSQGAFDEQYF. CDR3 nucleotide sequence: TGTGCCAGCAGCCAGGGGGCGTTCGACGAGCAGTACTTC. The whole variable domain, filled in from reference TRBV5-4 and TRBJ2-7, reads ETGVTQSPTHLIKTRGQQVTLRCSSQSGHNTVSWYQQALGQGPQFIFQYYREEENGRGNFPPRFSGLQFPNYSSELNVNALELDDSALYLCASSQGAFDEQYFGPGTRLTVT.